A selection of T cell receptor beta chains follows, all from one sample in a study of blood T cell repertoires in COVID-19. The data were produced by immunoSEQ multiplex PCR, yet TCRdb's version contains in-frame clones alone and is incomplete. The repertoire holds fewer than 55,000 clones, roughly four fifths seen once, with 6.5% to 8.5% in the top ten. The material sequenced was peripheral blood. The source of these receptors is a man aged 65 to 85 with active COVID-19. Both conserved end residues are part of each CDR3. D genes are given only for firm matches. A clone size is listed for some rows: how often the clone was seen (once, few, many), or a class if it is expanded.

>TRBV19|NA|NA|TRBJ2-3
TGTGCCAGTAGCCTTCTAGGGGATCGAAATACGCAGTATTTT
CASSLLGDRNTQYF
>TRBV18|NA|NA|TRBJ2-7
TGTGCCAGCTCACCAACCGGGGGGCGTGGGGAGCAGTACTTC
CASSPTGGRGEQYF
>TRBV6-1|NA|NA|TRBJ1-1
TGTGCCAGCAGTGACAGTATGAACACTGAAGCTTTCTTT
CASSDSMNTEAFF
>TRBV11-3|TRBD2|NA|TRBJ2-1
TGTGCCAGCAGCTTACGGACTAGCGGGGCCAATGAGCAGTTCTTC
CASSLRTSGANEQFF
>TRBV30|TRBD1|NA|TRBJ1-5
TGTGCCTGGAGTCCGGACAGGGGCCTCCGTTCTGGTACGAGGACCCAGCATTTT
CAWSPDRGLRSGTRTQHF
>TRBV9|NA|NA|TRBJ2-7
TGTGCCAGCAGCCCCCAGACGGGGAGCTCCTACGAGCAGTACTTC
CASSPQTGSSYEQYF
>TRBV7-2|NA|NA|TRBJ2-5
TGTGCCAGCAGCTTCCGAGGGACCCAGTACTTC
CASSFRGTQYF
>TRBV20-1|NA|NA|TRBJ1-1
TGCAGTGTAGGGACAGAAGCTTTCTTT
CSVGTEAFF
>TRBV24-1|TRBD1|NA|TRBJ2-7
TGTGCCACCAGTGAGGGTTCGGGACAGGGTTCCTACGAGCAGTACTTC
CATSEGSGQGSYEQYF
>TRBV5-4|NA|NA|TRBJ1-2
TGTGCCAGCAGCCGCGAAGGGGGCTATGGCTACACCTTC
CASSREGGYGYTF
>TRBV19|NA|NA|TRBJ1-2
TGTGCCAGTACTAGGAGTAACTATGGCTACACCTTC
CASTRSNYGYTF
>TRBV5-1|TRBD1|NA|TRBJ2-4
TGCGCCAGCAGACAAGGACAGGGGAACATTCAGTACTTC
CASRQGQGNIQYF
>TRBV7-8|NA|NA|TRBJ2-7
TGTGCCAGCAGCCGCGAAGGCAGGGGCTCCTACGAGCAGTACTTC
CASSREGRGSYEQYF
>TRBV9|NA|NA|TRBJ1-5
TGTGCCAGCAGCGTAGACAGTAGCAATCAGCCCCAGCATTTT
CASSVDSSNQPQHF
>TRBV25-1|NA|NA|TRBJ2-2
TGTGCCAGCAGTGATTCGTCCGGGGAGCTGTTTTTT
CASSDSSGELFF
>TRBV7-2|TRBD2|NA|TRBJ2-1
TGTGCCAGCAGCCGGGGACTAGCGGGGAGAACCTACAATGAGCAGTTCTTC
CASSRGLAGRTYNEQFF
>TRBV9|NA|medium-sized|TRBJ1-3
TGTGCCAGCAGCGCCAGCCTCCCCCGGACAGTCTCTGGAAACACCATATATTTT
CASSASLPRTVSGNTIYF
>TRBV4-1|NA|NA|TRBJ1-2
TGCGCCAGCAGGCGGCCGGAGACAGGCAACTATGGCTACACCTTC
CASRRPETGNYGYTF
>TRBV19|NA|NA|TRBJ2-5
TGTGCCAGTAGTGTCCGGGACAACCAAGAGACCCAGTACTTC
CASSVRDNQETQYF
>TRBV29-1|TRBD1|NA|TRBJ2-1
TGCAGCGTTGTCGTGACAGGGGTCAACAATGAGCAGTTCTTC
CSVVVTGVNNEQFF
>TRBV10-2|NA|NA|TRBJ2-4
TGCGCCAGCAGAGACCGGGAACCTGACATTCAGTACTTC
CASRDREPDIQYF
>TRBV5-1|NA|NA|TRBJ2-5
TGCGCCAGCAGCTTGTCAGGGCAGGGTGAGACCCAGTACTTC
CASSLSGQGETQYF
>TRBV30|NA|NA|TRBJ1-4
TGTGCCTGGAGTGTATCAAGGAGGACTCCAGCAACTAATGAAAAACTGTTTTTT
CAWSVSRRTPATNEKLFF
>TRBV28|NA|NA|TRBJ1-2
TGTGCCAGCAGTCCTGCGGCTCCCTATGGCTACACCTTC
CASSPAAPYGYTF
>TRBV3-1/TRBV3-2|NA|NA|TRBJ2-7
TGTGCCAGCAGCCAAGTATCTCAGAATACCTACGAGCAGTACTTC
CASSQVSQNTYEQYF
>TRBV30|NA|NA|TRBJ1-1
TGTGCCTGGGGAACAGGGAGAAACACTGAAGCTTTCTTT
CAWGTGRNTEAFF
>TRBV18|NA|NA|TRBJ2-1
TGTGCCAGCTCACGGGACACCGAGCAGTTCTTC
CASSRDTEQFF
>TRBV5-1|NA|NA|TRBJ2-5
TGCGCCAGCAGTCCCACAGTCCAAGAGACCCAGTACTTC
CASSPTVQETQYF
>TRBV5-6|TRBD1|NA|TRBJ1-5
TGTGCCAGCAGCTGGGGGACAGGGAGCAATCAGCCCCAGCATTTT
CASSWGTGSNQPQHF
>TRBV28|NA|NA|TRBJ1-4
TGTGCCGCGACGGGGGGTTTGGGTGAAAAACTGTTTTTT
CAATGGLGEKLFF
>TRBV6-2/TRBV6-3|TRBD1|NA|TRBJ2-2
TGTGCCAGCAGTTACCGGGCAGGGGGCGCAGACACCGGGGAGCTGTTTTTT
CASSYRAGGADTGELFF
>TRBV5-6|NA|NA|TRBJ2-3
TGTGCCAGCAGCTCCTACTTAGGGGCAGATACGCAGTATTTT
CASSSYLGADTQYF
>TRBV4-3|TRBD2|NA|TRBJ2-1
TGCGCCAGCAGCCAAGAGCTAGCGGGGGGCCTATACCATGAGCAGTTCTTC
CASSQELAGGLYHEQFF
>TRBV5-1|TRBD1|NA|TRBJ2-1
TGCGCCAGCAGTATACCTGGACAGGGATACAATGAGCAGTTCTTC
CASSIPGQGYNEQFF
>TRBV2|TRBD1|few|TRBJ1-6
TGTGCCAGCGGAGGACAGGCGGCCCCCCTCCACTTT
CASGGQAAPLHF
>TRBV6-6|NA|many|TRBJ2-4
TGTGCCAGCAAGGCGGGGGCGGAAAACATTCAGTACTTC
CASKAGAENIQYF
>TRBV4-2|TRBD1|NA|TRBJ1-2
TGTGCCAGCAGCCAGGCGACAGGGAGAGGCAACTATGGCTACACCTTC
CASSQATGRGNYGYTF
>TRBV23-1|TRBD1|NA|TRBJ2-2
TGCGCCAGCAGTCAATCCCCCAACAGGGGTCGGCCCGGGGAGCTGTTTTTT
CASSQSPNRGRPGELFF
>TRBV4-1|NA|NA|TRBJ2-7
TGCGCCAGCAGCCAACGTCAGGCCAGCTACGAGCAGTACTTC
CASSQRQASYEQYF
>TRBV7-9|TRBD1|NA|TRBJ1-6
TGTGCCAGCAGCTCGACGACAGGGGGCCTGGCTAATTCACCCCTCCACTTT
CASSSTTGGLANSPLHF
>TRBV4-2|TRBD2|NA|TRBJ2-5
TGTGCCAGCAGCCAAGCAGTCGGACTAGCGTTCCAAGAGACCCAGTACTTC
CASSQAVGLAFQETQYF
>TRBV4-3|NA|NA|TRBJ2-3
TGCGCCAGCAGCCAAGACGAGGGCGCAGATACGCAGTATTTT
CASSQDEGADTQYF
>TRBV3-1/TRBV3-2|TRBD1|once|TRBJ1-2
TGTGCCAGCAGCCATGTCGGACAGGCCCAGGACTATGGCTACACCTTC
CASSHVGQAQDYGYTF